The clone carrying this T cell receptor (beta chain) occurred once. Antigen: not known. This specimen belongs to a study of shared clonotypes between healthy human individuals. Across the whole study: Each donor's CD8 memory used one plate, CD8 naive two, each CD4 subset three.

General study findings and limits: A handful of donors shared approximately 5% of their naive CD4 clonotypes.

Trimming pared 4 bases from V and 1 base from J, leaving 10 bases between. Germline V gene data show CDR1 as LNHDA and CDR2 as SQIVND (reference sequence). The CDR3 length is 14 residues. Naive CD8 cells comprised CD45RO-negative, CCR7-positively selected cells, excluding terminally differentiated effector memory CD45RA+ cells. TCRdb keeps only in-frame clones here, not all; method: immunoSEQ multiplex PCR. The sample includes about 680,000 clones, about 92% of them seen just once. The rearrangement uses TRBV19 and TRBJ1-2; D possibly corresponds to TRBD1 (5 bases). Source material: naive CD8+ T cells sorted from blood. The clonotype originates from a man aged 30 to 45 in good health. CDR3 in amino acids: CASSTTGYNYGYTF. The CDR3 DNA reads as TGTGCCAGTAGTACCACAGGTTATAACTATGGCTACACCTTC.